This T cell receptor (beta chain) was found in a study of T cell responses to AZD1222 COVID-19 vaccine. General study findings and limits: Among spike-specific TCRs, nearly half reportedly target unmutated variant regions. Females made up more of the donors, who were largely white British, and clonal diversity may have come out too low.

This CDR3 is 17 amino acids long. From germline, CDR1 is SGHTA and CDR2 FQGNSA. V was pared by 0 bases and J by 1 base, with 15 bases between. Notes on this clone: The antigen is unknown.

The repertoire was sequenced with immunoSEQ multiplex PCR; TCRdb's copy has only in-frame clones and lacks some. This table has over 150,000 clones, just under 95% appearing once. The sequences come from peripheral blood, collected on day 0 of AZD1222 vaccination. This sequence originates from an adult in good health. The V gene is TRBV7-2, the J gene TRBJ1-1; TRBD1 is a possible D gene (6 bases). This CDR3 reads CASSLALGGARNTEAFF. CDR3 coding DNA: TGTGCCAGCAGCTTAGCTCTCGGGGGGGCGCGGAACACTGAAGCTTTCTTT.